A single sample is the source of the 4 T cell receptor beta chains below, sequenced in a study of blood T cells in healthy people across ages. A second PCR of about 7 to 12 cycles used a sample-barcoded 5' primer and a J-beta primer mix. TCRdb independently ran MiXCR on the 5' RACE reads; one entry per CDR3 protein. Here the sample spans 700,000 to 850,000 distinct CDR3 sequences, about 53% being singletons. Sequenced: blood. The source is an elderly man in good health.

This clonotype was detected once. The chain links TRBV28 to TRBJ2-3, with 7 bases identical to TRBD1. This CDR3 spans 15 amino acids. CDR1 is MDHEN and CDR2 is SYDVKM in the germline V gene. V lost 6 bases to trimming and J lost 1 base; unmatched junction nucleotides: 7. DNA of the CDR3: TGTGCCAGCAGCTCGGGACAGCTACGCACAGATACGCAGTATTTT. This sequence encodes CASSSGQLRTDTQYF.

This clonotype was picked up a small number of times. For the CDR3, the DNA is TGTGCCAGCTCACCGGCTCAAGACCGTATCGTAGGCGCGTATTTT. Protein sequence: CASSPAQDRIVGAYF. The rearrangement uses TRBV18 and TRBJ2-3; unclear D gene. The V end lost 3 bases, the J end lost 14 bases, and 24 bases lay between the germline ends. CDR3 length: 15 amino acids. Germline lookup yields CDR1 KGHSH and CDR2 LQKENI. Based on the CDR3 plus reference TRBV18 and TRBJ2-3, the full variable domain is NAGVMQNPRHLVRRRGQEARLRCSPMKGHSHVYWYRQLPEEGLKFMVYLQKENIIDESGMPKERFSAEFPKEGPSILRIQQVVRGDSAAYFCASSPAQDRIVGAYFGPGTRLTVL.

This clonotype was observed a few times. Possible read error: a much larger clone is one base away. V gene TRBV7-2 combines with J gene TRBJ2-1; tentative D call: TRBD2 (6 bases). Germline assignment: CDR1 SGHTA and CDR2 FQGNSA. The CDR3 extends over 13 amino acids. The DNA for the CDR3 is TGTGCCAGCAGGCGGGACTCCTACAATGAGCGGTTCTTC. This gives the protein CASRRDSYNERFF.

The chain combines TRBV3-1 with TRBJ1-2; unclear D gene. The CDR3 is 14 residues long. Trimming cost V 0 bases and J 2 bases, with 7 bases left between them. Germline CDR1 reads LGHDT; CDR2 reads YNNKEL (reference sequence). This chain's CDR3 is CASSQERANYGYTF. As DNA, the CDR3 is TGTGCCAGCAGCCAAGAAAGGGCGAACTATGGCTACACCTTC.